The next 8 T cell receptor beta chains were all read from a single sample in a study of T cell repertoires in cytomegalovirus infection. TCRdb called the reads again in MiXCR, with one record for every CDR3 protein. In the table there are 400,000 or so distinct CDR3 sequences, approximately 32% of which are singletons. Material for sequencing was PBMCs. The origin of the receptors is a human donor in good health (CMV status not recorded). Some clones in this sample may be carry-over from other donors' samples.

The chain carries TRBV19 and TRBJ1-1; D is unclear. V gave up 5 bases and J gave up 4 bases, with 11 bases separating them. Germline V gene data show CDR1 as LNHDA and CDR2 as SQIVND (reference sequence). CDR3 length: 13 residues. CDR3 region: CASSRVRGTEAFF. The CDR3 coding sequence is TGTGCCAGTAGTCGCGTGCGGGGCACTGAAGCTTTCTTT.

The CDR3 nucleotides read TGTGCCAGCAGCTTCACTGCCGGGCACTCTGGGGCCAACGTCCTGACTTTC. Its protein is CASSFTAGHSGANVLTF. The chain combines TRBV7-9 with TRBJ2-6, with D unclear. This CDR3 contains 17 residues. V lost 3 bases and J lost 0, with 12 bases in between. CDR1 and CDR2 (germline): SEHNR, FQNEAQ (reference sequence).

The rearrangement uses TRBV7-2 and TRBJ2-1; 7 bases fit TRBD1. This CDR3 is 16 amino acids long. Germline CDR1 and CDR2: SGHTA and FQGNSA. J gave up 3 bases and V 0 bases, and 5 bases lay outside the gene matches. The CDR3 protein is CASSLARGGGYNEQFF. CDR3 DNA: TGTGCCAGCAGCTTAGCCCGAGGGGGCGGCTACAATGAGCAGTTCTTC.

This clonotype occurred many times. V usage is TRBV7-8 and J usage is TRBJ1-1, with D unclear. Germline assignment: CDR1 SGHVS and CDR2 FQNEAQ. With 4 bases removed from V and 0 bases from J, the gap between germline ends came to 6 bases. CDR3 length: 13 residues. CDR3 bases: TGTGCCAGCAGCTCGGCCGTGAACACTGAAGCTTTCTTT. Encoded protein: CASSSAVNTEAFF.

This clonotype was detected ten times or more. This chain uses TRBV7-9 with TRBJ1-2, with 11 bases that match TRBD1. Per germline, CDR1 SEHNR and CDR2 FQNEAQ (reference sequence). The J segment lost 5 bases and the V segment lost 5 bases, leaving 4 bases of the junction unmatched. The CDR3 totals 14 residues. Here the CDR3 DNA reads TGTGCCAGCAGCGGACAGGGGGCGGATTATGGCTACACCTTC. This encodes CASSGQGADYGYTF.

The chain recombines TRBV5-6 with TRBJ1-1; the D gene is possibly TRBD1 (5 bases). The CDR3 loop spans 12 amino acids. V was pared by 4 bases and J by 4 bases, with 8 bases between. The V gene's germline CDR1 is SGHDT and CDR2 YYEEEE. The CDR3 coding sequence is TGTGCCAGCAGCCGAGGGGTCACTGAAGCTTTCTTT. It is translated as CASSRGVTEAFF.

The chain has TRBV20-1 and TRBJ2-1; possibly TRBD2 for D (7 bases). V lost 2 bases and J lost 4, with 18 bases in between. The CDR3 is 16 amino acids. CDR1 is DFQATT and CDR2 is SNEGSKA in the germline V gene (reference sequence). CDR3 amino acids: CSARRGLMGGYNEQFF. CDR3 nucleotide sequence: TGCAGTGCTAGAAGGGGGTTGATGGGGGGGTACAATGAGCAGTTCTTC.

The table lists this clonotype with a count of one. The chain combines TRBV29-1 with TRBJ2-3; possibly TRBD1 for D (5 bases). The ends were cut back, 1 base at V and 1 base at J, with 9 bases in the middle. Germline V gene lookup returns CDR1 SQVTM and CDR2 ANQGSEA. The CDR3 is 14 amino acids. The CDR3 protein is CSVEGRVGTDTQYF. DNA of the CDR3: TGCAGCGTTGAAGGCAGGGTCGGCACAGATACGCAGTATTTT.